This T cell receptor beta chain originates from a study of CD8+CD57+ T cells in acquired aplastic anemia. Study overall: Quantities of DNA derived from sorted CD4+ and CD8+ cells averaged 3.2 ug.

Losses at the gene ends were 3 bases for V and 6 bases for J; bases not matched to a gene: 10. Germline V gene sequence: CDR1 SGDLS, CDR2 YYNGEE. The CDR3 contains 18 residues. Patients selected for sequencing had displayed CD8+CD57+ cell expansion by flow cytometry. Study-wide results and caveats: Roughly 30 CD8+ CDR3 sequences occurred in both the patients and the controls.

Worth noting for this clonotype: Its antigen is unknown.

Genomic DNA templated the TCR beta VDJ and CDR3 profiling. TCRdb processed the reads anew with MiXCR; each CDR3 protein has one entry. The sample has more than 250,000 distinct CDR3 sequences, around 82% seen once. The material sequenced was sorted CD4+, CD8+, or CD8+CD57+ T cells (not recorded which) from PBMCs. The V and J genes are TRBV9 and TRBJ2-2, with TRBD2 matching over 14 bases. The source of this sequence is a human donor with aplastic anemia. The CDR3, as DNA: TGTGCCAGCAGCGCCGGGACTAGCGGGGGTCCTTCAGCCGGGGAGCTGTTTTTT. It is translated as CASSAGTSGGPSAGELFF.